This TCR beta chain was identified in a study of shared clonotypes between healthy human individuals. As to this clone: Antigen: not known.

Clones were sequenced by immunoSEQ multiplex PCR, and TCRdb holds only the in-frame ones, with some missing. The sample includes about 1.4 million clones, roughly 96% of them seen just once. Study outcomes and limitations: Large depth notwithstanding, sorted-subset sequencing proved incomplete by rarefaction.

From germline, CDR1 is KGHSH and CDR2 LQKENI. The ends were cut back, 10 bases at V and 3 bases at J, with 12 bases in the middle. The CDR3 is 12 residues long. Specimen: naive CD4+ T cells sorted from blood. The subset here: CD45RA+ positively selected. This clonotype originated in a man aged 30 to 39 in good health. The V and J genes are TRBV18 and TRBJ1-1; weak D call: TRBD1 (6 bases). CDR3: CATAGADTEAFF. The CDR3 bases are TGTGCCACCGCAGGGGCGGACACTGAAGCTTTCTTT.